This T cell receptor (beta chain) was documented in a study of graft-versus-host responses after intestinal transplantation. Turning to the study itself: The study gave all recipients anti-thymocyte globulin induction, then tacrolimus and steroids for 2 to 3 years.

The table came from immunoSEQ multiplex PCR; TCRdb's copy has only in-frame clones and leaves some out. Seen here are approximately 99,000 clones, roughly 90% observed once, and the top ten hold 0.069%. Whole-study results and caveats: Early after transplant, HvG declines were associated with peak levels of circulating GvH clones.

The V segment lost 9 bases and the J segment 5 bases; nucleotides outside the gene matches: 9. Looked up from germline, CDR1 is MNHEY and CDR2 is SMNVEV (reference sequence). There are 14 residues in the CDR3. A note on this clone: Its antigen is not known.

This chain connects TRBV27 to TRBJ2-1; 8 bases align to TRBD2. The sequencing here drew on unstimulated CD8+ T cells sorted from spleen or lymph node cells, taken before transplant. The TCR comes from a human donor who was the organ donor for an intestinal transplant. CDR3 region: CASTPGLGNNEQFF. The CDR3 nucleotides read TGTGCCAGTACACCGGGACTAGGTAACAATGAGCAGTTCTTC.